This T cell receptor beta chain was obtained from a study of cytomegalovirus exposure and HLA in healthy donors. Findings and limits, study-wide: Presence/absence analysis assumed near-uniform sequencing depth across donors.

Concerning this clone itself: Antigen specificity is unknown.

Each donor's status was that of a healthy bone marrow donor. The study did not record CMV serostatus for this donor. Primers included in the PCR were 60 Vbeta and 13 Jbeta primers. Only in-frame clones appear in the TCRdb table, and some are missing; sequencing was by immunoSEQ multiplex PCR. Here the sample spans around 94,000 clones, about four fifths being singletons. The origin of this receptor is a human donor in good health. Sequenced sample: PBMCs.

As DNA, the CDR3 is TGCGCCAGCCCCCTTCCTGGCAGGACCTACGAGCAGTACTTC. This encodes CASPLPGRTYEQYF. V is TRBV4-1 and J is TRBJ2-7; the D is unclear. The germline gives CDR1 MGHRA, CDR2 YSYEKL. The CDR3 length is 14 residues. The V end lost 8 bases, the J end lost 2 bases, and 16 bases lay between the germline ends.